This T cell receptor (beta chain) was retrieved from a study of blood T cell repertoires in COVID-19. Trimming pared 0 bases from V and 9 bases from J, leaving 11 bases between. Germline CDR1 reads LNHNV; CDR2 reads YYDKDF (reference sequence). This CDR3 is built from 13 residues. As originally analysed: Amplification with reference gene primers provided the estimates of nucleated cell counts. Libraries were prepared by immunoSEQ multiplex PCR; TCRdb keeps only in-frame clonotypes and omits some of them. D and trimming come from the DNA, and the V and J calls and clone size come from that table. The sample yields roughly 34,000 clones, over 60% seen once.

Specimen: peripheral blood. The V gene is TRBV15, the J gene TRBJ1-2; D perhaps matches TRBD1 (5 bases). This clonotype was obtained from a human donor in a cohort sampled during active COVID-19. CDR3 region: CATSRDPQDRYTF. The CDR3, as DNA: TGTGCCACCAGCAGAGACCCACAGGATCGCTACACCTTC. The complete variable domain, with remaining parts taken from reference TRBV15 and TRBJ1-2, reads DAMVIQNPRYQVTQFGKPVTLSCSQTLNHNVMYWYQQKSSQAPKLLFHYYDKDFNNEADTPDNFQSRRPNTSFCFLDIRSPGLGDTAMYLCATSRDPQDRYTFGSGTRLTVV.